These 7 T cell receptor beta chains were sequenced from one sample in a study of CD8+CD57+ T cells in acquired aplastic anemia. Investigators profiled TCR beta VDJ and CDR3 from genomic DNA template. Using its own MiXCR run on the reads, TCRdb lists one record per CDR3 protein. There are more than 250,000 distinct CDR3 sequences in the sample; around 82% occur only once, and 35% to 50% lies in the top ten. Individuals selected for sequencing had exhibited CD8+CD57+ cell expansion on flow cytometry. The sequenced material came from sorted CD4+, CD8+, or CD8+CD57+ T cells (not recorded which) from PBMCs. The receptors shown here come from a human donor with aplastic anemia.

The V and J genes are TRBV5-6 and TRBJ1-1; D gene uncertain. The germline gives CDR1 SGHDT, CDR2 YYEEEE. Trimming took off 0 bases at V and 4 bases at J, with 7 bases between the two ends. The CDR3 covers 13 residues. The DNA of the CDR3 is TGTGCCAGCAGCTTGGAGAGGGTCACTGAAGCTTTCTTT. Translating gives CASSLERVTEAFF.

V gene TRBV5-5 combines with J gene TRBJ2-3; D may be TRBD2 (6 bases). The CDR3 totals 14 residues. V dropped 3 bases and J dropped 6 bases, with 14 bases sitting between them. Germline V lookup: CDR1 SGHKS, CDR2 YYEKEE (reference sequence). CDR3 protein: CASSSAEGPDTQYF. The CDR3 nucleotides are TGTGCCAGCAGCTCCGCGGAGGGTCCCGATACGCAGTATTTT.

This rearrangement joins TRBV20-1 to TRBJ1-6; no firm D call. The germline V gene has CDR1 DFQATT and CDR2 SNEGSKA (reference sequence). This CDR3 contains 13 residues. The V end was cut by 4 bases, the J end by 14 bases, with 18 bases between. The CDR3 DNA reads TGCAGTGCTACCCCCGGGGATAGCTCCTCCCTCCACTTT. It codes for CSATPGDSSSLHF.

About this clonotype: Its ends do not fully match the called genes, so a read error is possible. The CDR3 loop is CASSLTGEPDTQYF. Written as DNA, the CDR3 is TGTGCCAGCAGCTTAACGGGGGAGCCCGACACGCAGTATTTC. The V gene is TRBV7-2, the J gene TRBJ2-7; D may be TRBD2 (6 bases). CDR1 and CDR2 (germline): SGHTA, FQGNSA. There are 14 residues in the CDR3.

This clonotype has just a few counts. This chain connects TRBV24-1 to TRBJ2-5, with 7 nucleotides matching TRBD1. The CDR3 has 15 residues. CDR1 KGHDR and CDR2 SFDVKD come from the germline V gene. V shed 5 bases and J 1 base; nucleotides not matched to a gene: 6. The CDR3 region is CATSVRTGSQETQYF. The CDR3 DNA reads as TGTGCCACCAGTGTACGGACAGGCTCCCAAGAGACCCAGTACTTC.

The chain joins TRBV7-9 to TRBJ1-2; TRBD1 might be the D (5 bases). From germline, CDR1 is SEHNR and CDR2 FQNEAQ (reference sequence). CDR3 length: 20 residues. V lost 3 bases and J 5 bases, leaving 31 bases between the germline ends. CDR3 bases: TGTGCCAGCAGCTTTCAAAGAAGCGGGGGGAGCGACGGGCTCGTATATGGCTACACCTTC. Amino acid sequence: CASSFQRSGGSDGLVYGYTF.

Points on this clonotype: A read error may account for a junction end that differs from germline. The chain combines TRBV2 with TRBJ2-5, with unresolved D. CDR3 length equals 14 residues. Per the germline V gene, CDR1 is SNHLY and CDR2 is FYNNEI. The CDR3 is CASREGSTHTQQYF. The CDR3 nucleotides read TGTGCCAGCAGGGAAGGCAGCACGCATACGCAGCAGTACTTC.